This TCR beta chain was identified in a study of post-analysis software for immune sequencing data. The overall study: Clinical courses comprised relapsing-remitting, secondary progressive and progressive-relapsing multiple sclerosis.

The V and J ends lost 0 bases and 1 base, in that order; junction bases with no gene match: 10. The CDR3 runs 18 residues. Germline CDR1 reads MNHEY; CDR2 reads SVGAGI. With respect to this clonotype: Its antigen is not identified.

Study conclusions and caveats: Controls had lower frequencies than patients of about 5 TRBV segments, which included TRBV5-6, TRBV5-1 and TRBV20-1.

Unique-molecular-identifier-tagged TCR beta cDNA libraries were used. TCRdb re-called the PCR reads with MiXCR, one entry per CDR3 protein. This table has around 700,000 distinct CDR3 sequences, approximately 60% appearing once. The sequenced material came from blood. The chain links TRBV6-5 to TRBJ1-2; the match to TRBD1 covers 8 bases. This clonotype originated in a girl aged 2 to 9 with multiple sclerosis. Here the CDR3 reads CASSYSGGTGASNYGYTF. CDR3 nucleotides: TGTGCCAGCAGTTACTCGGGGGGGACAGGCGCCAGTAACTATGGCTACACCTTC.